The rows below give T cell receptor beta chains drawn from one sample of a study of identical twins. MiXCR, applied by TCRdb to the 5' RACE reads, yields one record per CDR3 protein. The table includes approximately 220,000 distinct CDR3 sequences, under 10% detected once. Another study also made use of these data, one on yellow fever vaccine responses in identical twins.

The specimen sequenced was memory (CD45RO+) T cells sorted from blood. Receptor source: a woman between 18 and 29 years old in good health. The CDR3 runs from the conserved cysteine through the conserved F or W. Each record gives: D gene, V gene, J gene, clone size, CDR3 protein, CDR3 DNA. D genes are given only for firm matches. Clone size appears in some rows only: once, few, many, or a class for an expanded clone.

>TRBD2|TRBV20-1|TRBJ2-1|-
CSAGWTSGGSGNEQFF
TGCAGTGCTGGATGGACTAGCGGGGGTTCCGGCAATGAGCAGTTCTTC
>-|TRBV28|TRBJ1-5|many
CASSSFGDNNQPQHF
TGTGCCAGCAGTTCCTTCGGGGACAACAATCAGCCCCAGCATTTT
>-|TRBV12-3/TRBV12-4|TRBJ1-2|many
CASSFLGGGYGYTF
TGTGCCAGCAGTTTCTTGGGGGGTGGCTATGGCTACACCTTC
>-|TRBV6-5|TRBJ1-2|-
CASSYSISVASNYGYTF
TGTGCCAGCAGTTACTCCATATCGGTAGCAAGTAACTATGGCTACACCTTC
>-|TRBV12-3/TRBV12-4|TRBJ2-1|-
CASSFYGGRNEQFF
TGTGCCAGCAGTTTTTACGGGGGGCGGAATGAGCAGTTCTTC
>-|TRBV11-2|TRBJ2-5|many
CASSLVLGETQYF
TGTGCCAGCAGCTTAGTTCTAGGGGAGACCCAGTACTTC
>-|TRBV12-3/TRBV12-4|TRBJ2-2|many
CASSFGTGELFF
TGTGCCAGCAGTTTCGGCACCGGGGAGCTGTTTTTT
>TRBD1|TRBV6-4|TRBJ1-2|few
CASSDSGTGGYTF
TGTGCCAGCAGTGACTCGGGGACAGGTGGCTACACCTTC
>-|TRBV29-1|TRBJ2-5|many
CSVGEVKETQYF
TGCAGCGTTGGAGAGGTTAAAGAGACCCAGTACTTC
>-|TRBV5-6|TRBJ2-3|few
CASSSYGGPVSTDTQYF
TGTGCCAGCAGCTCCTACGGGGGCCCCGTCAGCACAGATACGCAGTATTTT
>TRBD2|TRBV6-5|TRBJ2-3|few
CASSYSLAGGKDTQYF
TGTGCCAGCAGTTACTCGTTAGCGGGGGGTAAAGATACGCAGTATTTT
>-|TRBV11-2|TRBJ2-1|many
CASSSPTGHLSPYNEQFF
TGTGCCAGCAGCTCCCCCACGGGCCACCTTAGCCCCTACAATGAGCAGTTCTTC
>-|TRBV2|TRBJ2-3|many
CANTGLQTQYF
TGTGCCAACACCGGACTCCAAACGCAGTATTTT
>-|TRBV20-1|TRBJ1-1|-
CSARDGRGTEAFF
TGCAGTGCTAGAGATGGGAGGGGCACTGAAGCTTTCTTT
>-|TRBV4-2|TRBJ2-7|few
CASSQTLGSFYEQYF
TGTGCCAGCAGCCAGACTTTAGGAAGTTTCTACGAGCAGTACTTC
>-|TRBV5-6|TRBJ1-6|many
CASSLGSSYNSPLHF
TGTGCCAGCAGCTTAGGGAGCTCCTATAATTCACCCCTCCACTTT
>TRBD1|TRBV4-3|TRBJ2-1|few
CASSPGQGVGEQFF
TGCGCCAGCAGCCCGGGACAGGGGGTGGGTGAGCAGTTCTTC
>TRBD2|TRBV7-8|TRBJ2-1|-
CASSLVPLAGSHEQFF
TGTGCCAGCAGCTTAGTACCACTAGCGGGATCCCATGAGCAGTTCTTC
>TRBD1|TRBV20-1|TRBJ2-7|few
CSASRGTGSNEQYF
TGCAGTGCTAGTAGGGGGACAGGGAGCAACGAGCAGTACTTC
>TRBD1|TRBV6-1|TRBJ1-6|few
CASRPLPGQRNSPLHF
TGTGCCAGCAGGCCCTTGCCGGGACAGAGGAATTCACCCCTCCACTTT
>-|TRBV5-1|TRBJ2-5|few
CASSLRGEETQYF
TGCGCCAGCAGCCTCAGGGGGGAAGAGACCCAGTACTTC
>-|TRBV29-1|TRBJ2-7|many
CSVEDQGHQAYEQYF
TGCAGCGTTGAAGATCAGGGACATCAGGCCTACGAGCAGTACTTC
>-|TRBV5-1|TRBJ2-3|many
CASRPSSRNTDTQYF
TGCGCCAGCAGACCGTCTAGCAGAAACACAGATACGCAGTATTTT
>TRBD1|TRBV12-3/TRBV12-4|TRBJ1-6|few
CASSGTGRNSPLHF
TGTGCCAGCAGTGGGACAGGGCGGAATTCACCCCTCCACTTT
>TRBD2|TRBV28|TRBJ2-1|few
CASRALPGLGKNNEQFF
TGTGCCAGCAGAGCTCTCCCGGGACTAGGAAAAAACAATGAGCAGTTCTTC
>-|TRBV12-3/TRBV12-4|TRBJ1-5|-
CASSKGQPQHF
TGTGCCAGCAGTAAGGGGCAGCCCCAGCATTTT
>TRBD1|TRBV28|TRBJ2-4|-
CASSWDRALRKDIQYF
TGTGCCAGCAGCTGGGACAGGGCCCTTAGAAAAGACATTCAGTACTTC
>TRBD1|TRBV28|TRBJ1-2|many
CATETGKYGYTF
TGTGCCACCGAGACAGGGAAATATGGCTACACCTTC
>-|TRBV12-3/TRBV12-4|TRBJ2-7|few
CASAPSSGPTYEQYF
TGTGCCAGCGCCCCTAGTAGCGGCCCCACCTACGAGCAGTACTTC
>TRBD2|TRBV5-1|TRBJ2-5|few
CASTLAAGAQETQYF
TGCGCCAGCACCCTAGCAGCGGGAGCACAAGAGACCCAGTACTTC
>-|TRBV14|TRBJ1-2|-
CASSQEGSAVYGYTF
TGTGCCAGCAGCCAAGAAGGTTCAGCAGTCTATGGCTACACCTTC
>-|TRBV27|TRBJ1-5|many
CASSPQNQPQHF
TGTGCCAGCAGTCCGCAAAATCAGCCCCAGCATTTT
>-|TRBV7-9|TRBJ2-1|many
CASSSNQLGTGQDEQFF
TGTGCCAGCAGCTCCAACCAGCTCGGAACAGGGCAGGATGAGCAGTTCTTC
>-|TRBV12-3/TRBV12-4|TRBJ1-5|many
CASSNTGSTQPQHF
TGTGCCAGCAGTAATACTGGGAGTACACAGCCCCAGCATTTT
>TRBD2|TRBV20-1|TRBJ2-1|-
CSSDDRAGADPRGQFF
TGCAGTTCGGACGATAGAGCGGGAGCCGACCCTCGGGGGCAGTTCTTC
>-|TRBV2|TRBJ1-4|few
CASSERGGEKLFF
TGTGCCAGCAGTGAACGTGGAGGTGAAAAACTGTTTTTT
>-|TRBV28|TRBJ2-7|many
CASSLYYEQYF
TGTGCCAGCAGCCTGTACTACGAGCAGTACTTC
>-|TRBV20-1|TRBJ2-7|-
CSASPPGGAYEQYF
TGCAGTGCTAGTCCCCCAGGAGGGGCCTACGAGCAGTACTTC
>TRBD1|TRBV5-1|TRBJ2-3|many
CASSLNRGDTDTQYF
TGCGCCAGCAGCTTGAACAGGGGAGACACAGATACGCAGTATTTT
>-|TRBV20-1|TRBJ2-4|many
CSAGRGERNIQYF
TGCAGTGCTGGCCGGGGCGAGAGAAACATTCAGTACTTC
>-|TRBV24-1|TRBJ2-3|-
CATMEDTQYF
TGTGCCACCATGGAGGATACGCAGTATTTT
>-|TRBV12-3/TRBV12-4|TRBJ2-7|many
CASSLGGRLSYEQYF
TGTGCCAGCAGTTTAGGAGGGCGGTTATCCTACGAGCAGTACTTC
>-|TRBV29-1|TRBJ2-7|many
CSVEMDRDYEQYF
TGCAGCGTTGAAATGGACAGAGACTACGAGCAGTACTTC